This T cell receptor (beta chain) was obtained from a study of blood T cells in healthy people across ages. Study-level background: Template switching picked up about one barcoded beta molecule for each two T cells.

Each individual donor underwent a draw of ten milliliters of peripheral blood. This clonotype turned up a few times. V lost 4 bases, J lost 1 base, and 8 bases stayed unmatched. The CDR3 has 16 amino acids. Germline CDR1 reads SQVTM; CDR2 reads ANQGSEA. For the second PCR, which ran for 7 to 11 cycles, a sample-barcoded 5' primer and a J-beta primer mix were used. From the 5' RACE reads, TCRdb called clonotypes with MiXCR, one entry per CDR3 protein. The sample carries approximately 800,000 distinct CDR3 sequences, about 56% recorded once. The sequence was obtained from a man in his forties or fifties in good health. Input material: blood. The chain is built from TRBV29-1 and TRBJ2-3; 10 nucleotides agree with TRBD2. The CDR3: CSVGPSGRRGTDTQYF. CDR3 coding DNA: TGCAGCGTTGGGCCTAGCGGGAGAAGGGGCACAGATACGCAGTATTTT.